A selection of T cell receptor beta chains follows, all from one sample in a study of a mutant IDH1 vaccine in newly diagnosed glioma. Their recognized antigens are unknown. Using immunoSEQ multiplex PCR, the repertoire was profiled, and TCRdb retains in-frame clones only, with some absent. The table records under 50,000 clones, 88% of them present only once. The sequences come from PBMCs, collected from a glioma patient whose treatment included an IDH1 peptide vaccine. Every receptor here comes from a woman between 35 and 50 years old with glioma. The CDR3 runs from the conserved cysteine through the conserved F or W. D genes are given only for firm matches. Clone size is not always given. Where it is, it says once, few, many or a class for expanded clones.

size	V	D	J	CDR3	DNA
.	TRBV2	.	TRBJ2-5	CASTRGAGETQYF	TGTGCCAGCACCCGGGGGGCCGGAGAGACCCAGTACTTC
.	TRBV6-5	.	TRBJ2-3	CASSYSPGGGTDTQYF	TGTGCCAGCAGTTACTCGCCGGGGGGCGGCACAGATACGCAGTATTTT
.	TRBV2	TRBD1	TRBJ1-5	CASSAETGSNQPQHF	TGTGCCAGCAGTGCGGAGACAGGGTCTAATCAGCCCCAGCATTTT
.	TRBV30	TRBD2	TRBJ2-7	CAFTSGSQYEQYF	TGTGCCTTCACTAGCGGGTCACAGTACGAGCAGTACTTC
.	TRBV30	.	TRBJ2-5	CAWSTGSQETQYF	TGTGCCTGGAGTACCGGTAGCCAAGAGACCCAGTACTTC
.	TRBV13	.	TRBJ1-2	CASSLEKNYGYTF	TGTGCCAGCAGCTTAGAGAAAAACTATGGCTACACCTTC
.	TRBV6-1	TRBD1	TRBJ2-7	CASSAGTDLYEQYF	TGTGCCAGCAGTGCCGGGACAGATCTCTACGAGCAGTACTTC
.	TRBV2	.	TRBJ1-2	CASRQGGYGYTF	TGTGCCAGCAGACAGGGTGGCTATGGCTACACCTTC
.	TRBV6-4	.	TRBJ2-2	CASSDSAGNTGELFF	TGTGCCAGCAGTGACTCGGCAGGGAACACCGGGGAGCTGTTTTTT
.	TRBV29-1	TRBD1	TRBJ2-1	CSVGDRGRLSSYNEQFF	TGCAGCGTGGGGGACAGGGGTCGGTTAAGCTCCTACAATGAGCAGTTCTTC
.	TRBV6-1	.	TRBJ1-2	CASSDSEEATNYGYTF	TGTGCCAGCAGTGATTCGGAAGAGGCGACTAACTATGGCTACACCTTC
.	TRBV27	TRBD2	TRBJ2-1	CASRTSGDYNEQFF	TGTGCCAGCAGAACTAGCGGGGACTACAATGAGCAGTTCTTC
.	TRBV7-2	.	TRBJ2-7	CASSLVSGPQNEQYF	TGTGCCAGCAGCTTAGTATCGGGGCCTCAGAACGAGCAGTACTTC
.	TRBV6-1	TRBD1	TRBJ2-7	CASSAGQGHYEQYF	TGTGCCAGCAGTGCCGGACAGGGACACTACGAGCAGTACTTC
.	TRBV4-2	TRBD2	TRBJ2-5	CASSQDWRGGQETQYF	TGTGCCAGCAGCCAAGATTGGCGGGGGGGCCAAGAGACCCAGTACTTC
.	TRBV7-8	.	TRBJ1-3	CASSSRETGNTIYF	TGTGCCAGCAGCTCCAGGGAGACAGGAAACACCATATATTTT
.	TRBV19	TRBD1	TRBJ1-2	CASASTGIEGYTF	TGTGCCAGTGCCTCGACAGGGATCGAGGGCTACACCTTC
once	TRBV4-2	.	TRBJ2-1	CASSQDWTSSYNEQFF	TGTGCCAGCAGCCAAGATTGGACCAGCTCCTACAATGAGCAGTTCTTC
.	TRBV6-6	.	TRBJ2-7	CASSYPGLSGYEQYF	TGTGCCAGCAGTTACCCCGGGCTCTCAGGCTACGAGCAGTACTTC
.	TRBV7-9	.	TRBJ1-3	CASSSQGANTIYF	TGTGCCAGCAGCTCCCAAGGGGCAAACACCATATATTTT
.	TRBV25-1	TRBD1	TRBJ2-7	CASSEWGDRGDYEQYF	TGTGCCAGCAGTGAATGGGGGGACAGGGGGGACTACGAGCAGTACTTC
.	TRBV13	TRBD2	TRBJ2-5	CASSLGWTRVQETQYF	TGTGCCAGCAGCTTAGGGTGGACTAGGGTCCAAGAGACCCAGTACTTC
.	TRBV7-8	.	TRBJ1-5	CASSLAFGRNNQPQHF	TGTGCCAGCAGCTTAGCGTTCGGACGGAATAATCAGCCCCAGCATTTT
few	TRBV29-1	.	TRBJ1-1	CSVDRARGTEAFF	TGCAGCGTTGACAGGGCCCGGGGCACTGAAGCTTTCTTT
medium-sized	TRBV2	.	TRBJ1-6	CASSPSVGSSYNSPLHF	TGTGCCAGCAGTCCCTCAGTGGGGAGCTCCTATAATTCACCCCTCCACTTT
once	TRBV5-4	.	TRBJ2-1	CASSLVASPTYNEQFF	TGTGCCAGCAGCTTGGTTGCTAGCCCAACGTACAATGAGCAGTTCTTC
.	TRBV9	TRBD1	TRBJ2-3	CASRNQDRADTQYF	TGTGCCAGCAGGAACCAGGACAGGGCAGATACGCAGTATTTT
.	TRBV27	TRBD2	TRBJ2-3	CASRKLAGVVDTQYF	TGTGCCAGCAGGAAGCTAGCGGGAGTTGTAGATACGCAGTATTTT
.	TRBV30	TRBD2	TRBJ2-4	CAWSFVGGSKNIQYF	TGTGCCTGGAGCTTTGTAGGCGGGAGCAAAAACATTCAGTACTTC
.	TRBV7-5	.	TRBJ1-2	CASQRQGSNYGYTF	TGTGCCAGCCAAAGACAGGGTAGTAACTATGGCTACACCTTC
.	TRBV11-3	.	TRBJ2-7	CASSLDTSHEQYF	TGTGCCAGCAGCTTAGATACATCCCACGAGCAGTACTTC
.	TRBV29-1	.	TRBJ2-5	CSVGVGAAETQYF	TGCAGCGTTGGCGTGGGGGCTGCGGAGACCCAGTACTTC
.	TRBV11-2	.	TRBJ2-7	CASSSAGTSTYEQYF	TGTGCCAGCAGCTCAGCCGGGACTTCAACCTACGAGCAGTACTTC
.	TRBV13	.	TRBJ2-1	CASSLGTDNEQFF	TGTGCCAGCAGCTTAGGGACGGACAATGAGCAGTTCTTC
.	TRBV19	.	TRBJ2-7	CASSLGGQSYEQYF	TGTGCCAGTAGCCTGGGGGGGCAGAGCTACGAGCAGTACTTC
.	TRBV7-8	TRBD1	TRBJ1-2	CASSLGSGGAYRYTF	TGTGCCAGCAGCTTAGGATCAGGGGGCGCCTATCGCTACACCTTC
.	TRBV7-6	.	TRBJ2-5	CASSLQETQYF	TGTGCCAGCAGCCTCCAAGAGACCCAGTACTTC
once	TRBV9	.	TRBJ1-4	CASGGGATNEKLFF	TGTGCCAGCGGAGGGGGTGCAACTAATGAAAAACTGTTTTTT
.	TRBV7-2	TRBD1	TRBJ2-2	CASSLDGTGVVSGELFF	TGTGCCAGCAGCTTAGATGGGACAGGGGTTGTGTCTGGGGAGCTGTTTTTT
.	TRBV7-2	.	TRBJ1-1	CASVQRNTEAFF	TGTGCCAGCGTCCAGCGGAACACTGAAGCTTTCTTT
.	TRBV7-9	.	TRBJ1-1	CASRTDSLNTEAFF	TGTGCCAGCAGGACAGATTCCCTGAACACTGAAGCTTTCTTT
.	TRBV5-1	.	TRBJ2-3	CASSLGSSTDTQYF	TGCGCCAGCAGCTTGGGGTCCTCCACAGATACGCAGTATTTT
.	TRBV5-6	.	TRBJ1-4	CASSRDSEKLFF	TGTGCCAGCAGCCGAGACAGTGAAAAACTGTTTTTT
.	TRBV4-1	.	TRBJ2-4	CASSPPRQETGKNIQYF	TGCGCCAGCAGCCCCCCCCGGCAGGAAACAGGGAAAAACATTCAGTACTTC